The present T cell receptor beta chain was sequenced within a study of T cell responses to AZD1222 COVID-19 vaccine. Study results and limitations: Among the donors, most were white British and more were female, and clonal diversity was possibly underestimated. Seropositivity was recorded at baseline in only a handful of AZD1222 recipients. The study found Spike-specific TCR breadth and depth rose after two AZD1222 doses.

Regarding this clone: The antigen is unknown.

Here immunoSEQ multiplex PCR was the method, and the copy in TCRdb shows in-frame clones only, minus some. The sample shows approximately 150,000 clones, around 87% of them seen only once. Germline loops: CDR1 SGHDT, CDR2 YYEEEE. The CDR3 runs 15 residues. V lost 2 bases, J lost 6 bases, and 9 bases stayed unmatched. The chain combines TRBV5-6 with TRBJ2-7; 9 nucleotides align to TRBD2. The material was peripheral blood, obtained on day 0 of AZD1222 vaccination. The TCR originated in an adult in good health. DNA of the CDR3: TGTGCCAGCAGCTTCGGTAAGCTAGCGGGAACCGAGCAGTACTTC. Translated: CASSFGKLAGTEQYF.